This T cell receptor (beta chain) was sequenced during a study of circulating and synovial CD4+ cells in juvenile arthritis. General study results and limits: Compared with bulk blood, circulating pathogenic-like lymphocytes shared substantially more CDR3 sequences with synovial T cells. Overlap with synovium rose as more T cells were sequenced.

In the case of this clone: No antigen is known for it. At one end the junction does not follow the germline gene, possibly because of a read error.

Only in-frame clones appear in the TCRdb table, and some are missing; sequencing was by immunoSEQ multiplex PCR. The sample yields fewer than 40,000 clones, around 95% seen once. The sequenced sample was CD4+ T cells from blood. The receptor's source is a human donor with juvenile idiopathic arthritis.

The DNA of the CDR3 is TGTGCCAGCAGTTTGGCCCCCAGTGAGACCCAGTACTTC. This translates into CASSLAPSETQYF. The gene calls are TRBV5-4 and TRBJ2-5; no reliable D call. The V gene's germline CDR1 is SGHNT and CDR2 YYREEE (reference sequence). The CDR3 extends over 13 amino acids.